The clone carrying this T cell receptor (beta chain) was recorded once. The assay was immunoSEQ multiplex PCR, and TCRdb's table has in-frame clones only and misses some. The sample holds around 90,000 clones, around 94% seen once. Germline CDR1 reads MNHNS; CDR2 reads SASEGT. The V segment lost 2 bases and the J segment 0 bases; nucleotides outside the gene matches: 6. The CDR3 runs 16 residues. The record originates from a study of technical replicates of blood from a few donors. This sequence originates from a human donor in good health. The sequenced sample was T cells isolated from PBMCs. The chain is built from TRBV6-1 and TRBJ2-7; 8 positions match TRBD1. The CDR3 sequence is CASSESRDRSSYEQYF. As DNA, the CDR3 is TGTGCCAGCAGTGAATCCCGGGACAGGAGCTCCTACGAGCAGTACTTC.